One and the same sample provided the 23 T cell receptor beta chains below, sequenced in a study of blood T cell repertoires in COVID-19. Sequencing used immunoSEQ multiplex PCR; TCRdb keeps in-frame clones, though not all of them. This sample carries some 210,000 clones, 70% to 90% of them seen once, and the ten largest clones take less than 6.5%. Input material: peripheral blood. The receptors derive from an older woman with active or convalescent COVID-19.

The rearrangement links TRBV5-1 to TRBJ1-4, with 8 bases aligning to TRBD1. The V segment lost 4 bases and the J segment 0 bases; nucleotides outside the gene matches: 5. This CDR3 is 16 amino acids long. Per germline, CDR1 SGHRS and CDR2 YFSETQ. The CDR3 loop is CASSLTGGATNEKLFF. The CDR3 nucleotides are TGCGCCAGCAGCCTTACAGGGGGGGCAACTAATGAAAAACTGTTTTTT.

The CDR3 coding sequence is TGCGCCAGCAGCTTGAGTTTCGGACTAACCTACGAGCAGTACTTC. It yields the protein CASSLSFGLTYEQYF. This chain connects TRBV5-1 to TRBJ2-7; possible D gene TRBD2, 6 bases. Germline V CDR1 and CDR2: SGHRS, YFSETQ. V shed 1 base and J shed 2 bases, with 13 bases lying between them. CDR3 length equals 15 residues.

Only one count was recorded for this clone. The chain joins TRBV11-2 to TRBJ2-1; TRBD1 matches at 11 bases. The CDR3 totals 17 residues. In germline, CDR1 is SGHAT, CDR2 FQNNGV. J was trimmed by 6 bases and V by 5 bases; bases with no gene match: 12. CDR3: CASSPRTGGALFNEQFF. CDR3 DNA sequence: TGTGCCAGCAGCCCCAGGACAGGGGGCGCGTTGTTCAATGAGCAGTTCTTC.

This clone was seen a few times. J is TRBJ2-1 and V is TRBV5-1; possibly TRBD2 for D (6 bases). V lost 4 bases, J lost 14 bases, and 19 bases lay in between. CDR1 and CDR2 (germline): SGHRS, YFSETQ. The CDR3 loop spans 13 amino acids. CDR3 sequence reads: CASSAGTGYVKFF. The DNA for the CDR3 is TGCGCCAGCAGCGCCGGGACTGGGTATGTTAAGTTCTTC. The full variable domain, with the rest looked up from reference TRBV5-1 and TRBJ2-1, is KAGVTQTPRYLIKTRGQQVTLSCSPISGHRSVSWYQQTPGQGLQFLFEYFSETQRNKGNFPGRFSGRQFSNSRSEMNVSTLELGDSALYLCASSAGTGYVKFFGPGTRLTVL.

V usage is TRBV7-2 and J usage is TRBJ2-1; a possible D gene is TRBD1 (7 bases). CDR3 length: 14 residues. V dropped 7 bases and J dropped 9 bases, with 19 bases sitting between them. Germline V lookup: CDR1 SGHTA, CDR2 FQGNSA. The CDR3 DNA reads TGTGCCAGCACCCCCCAGGGGGGAGTGGTTGAGCAGTTCTTC. As protein: CASTPQGGVVEQFF.

V is TRBV5-6 and J is TRBJ2-7; a possible D gene is TRBD2 (5 bases). The CDR3 is 16 residues long. Germline values: CDR1 SGHDT, CDR2 YYEEEE. V was cut by 2 bases and J by 6 bases, with 21 bases left in between. In nucleotides, the CDR3 is TGTGCCAGCAGCTTCGGGGATAGGCTACCATTGGGCGAGCAGTACTTC. Protein sequence: CASSFGDRLPLGEQYF.

The J gene is TRBJ2-2, the V gene TRBV9, with 7 positions matching TRBD1. The CDR3 is 16 residues long. The germline V gene has CDR1 SGDLS and CDR2 YYNGEE. V was clipped by 4 bases and J by 6 bases; unmatched bases: 12. Here the CDR3 reads CASSPGMTGKAGELFF. The CDR3 DNA sequence: TGTGCCAGCAGCCCAGGGATGACAGGGAAGGCCGGGGAGCTGTTTTTT.

The V gene is TRBV28, the J gene TRBJ2-1; the D gene is possibly TRBD2 (7 bases). Germline CDR1 is MDHEN and CDR2 is SYDVKM. CDR3 length equals 16 residues. The germline V and J ends were trimmed by 8 bases and 4 bases, with 21 bases remaining between them. This chain's CDR3 is CASVSPGGGGYNEQFF. The CDR3 region has the DNA TGTGCCAGCGTTTCCCCAGGAGGGGGGGGTTACAATGAGCAGTTCTTC.

The J gene is TRBJ2-1, the V gene TRBV5-1; 14 bases map to TRBD2. Looked up from germline, CDR1 is SGHRS and CDR2 is YFSETQ. The CDR3 runs 18 residues. After removal of 4 bases from V and 0 bases from J, the junction contained 6 bases not matched to a gene. CDR3 coding DNA: TGCGCCAGCAGCAGACTAGCGGGAGGGCCCGGCTCCTACAATGAGCAGTTCTTC. Translation: CASSRLAGGPGSYNEQFF. The full variable domain, completed using reference TRBV5-1 and TRBJ2-1, is KAGVTQTPRYLIKTRGQQVTLSCSPISGHRSVSWYQQTPGQGLQFLFEYFSETQRNKGNFPGRFSGRQFSNSRSEMNVSTLELGDSALYLCASSRLAGGPGSYNEQFFGPGTRLTVL.

The rearrangement links TRBV19 to TRBJ1-2; TRBD1 agrees at 8 bases. This CDR3 is 14 amino acids long. The germline V gene encodes CDR1 LNHDA and CDR2 SQIVND (reference sequence). The trim removed 3 bases at V and 6 bases at J, leaving 6 bases unmatched. CDR3 region: CASSISTGVDGYTF. CDR3 in DNA: TGTGCCAGTAGTATCTCGACAGGGGTCGATGGCTACACCTTC.

The chain joins TRBV5-1 to TRBJ2-7, with TRBD1 matching over 10 bases. Unmatched junction bases numbered 5, after V lost 4 bases and J lost 4 bases. CDR1 SGHRS and CDR2 YFSETQ come from the germline V gene. The CDR3 has 14 residues. This CDR3 is CASSVRDRGYEQYF. The DNA of the CDR3 is TGCGCCAGCAGCGTCCGGGACAGGGGTTACGAGCAGTACTTC. Full variable domain (rest looked up from reference TRBV5-1 and TRBJ2-7): KAGVTQTPRYLIKTRGQQVTLSCSPISGHRSVSWYQQTPGQGLQFLFEYFSETQRNKGNFPGRFSGRQFSNSRSEMNVSTLELGDSALYLCASSVRDRGYEQYFGPGTRLTVT.

V and J are TRBV9 and TRBJ2-7, with D maybe TRBD1 (6 bases). Germline assignment: CDR1 SGDLS and CDR2 YYNGEE. The CDR3 consists of 14 residues. The V end was cut by 0 bases, the J end by 4 bases, with 11 bases between. The CDR3 DNA reads as TGTGCCAGCAGCGTAGAACAGGGCACGTACGAGCAGTACTTC. Its translation: CASSVEQGTYEQYF.

In the case of this clone: The sample holds other DNA sequences that translate to the same CDR3. The CDR3 DNA reads TGTGCCAGCAGCTCACTAGCGGGAGGCACAGATACGCAGTATTTT. This codes for CASSSLAGGTDTQYF. The chain joins TRBV27 to TRBJ2-3, with TRBD2 identical over 11 bases. This CDR3 region has 15 residues. Germline V lookup: CDR1 MNHEY, CDR2 SMNVEV (reference sequence). V was pared by 6 bases and J by 1 base, with 3 bases of the junction left unmatched.

V and J are TRBV3-1 (or the pseudogene TRBV3-2) and TRBJ1-5, with a weak D call TRBD1 (6 bases). The germline gives CDR1 LGHDT, CDR2 YNNKEL (reference sequence). V lost 0 bases and J 6 bases, leaving 12 bases between the germline ends. This CDR3 has 15 amino acids. The CDR3 loop is CASSQDSGGAQPQHF. The CDR3 region has the DNA TGTGCCAGCAGCCAAGATTCGGGGGGCGCTCAGCCCCAGCATTTT.

V gene TRBV6-1 combines with J gene TRBJ2-3; D call uncertain. The CDR3 extends over 13 amino acids. Trimming left V 2 bases short and J 13 bases short, with 16 bases between. Per the germline V gene, CDR1 is MNHNS and CDR2 is SASEGT. Written as DNA, the CDR3 is TGTGCCAGCAGTGAAACCCCGGAGTTTGCGAAGTATTTT. Translation: CASSETPEFAKYF.

J is TRBJ2-7 and V is TRBV19; possibly TRBD2 for D (6 bases). Germline V gene data show CDR1 as LNHDA and CDR2 as SQIVND (reference sequence). The CDR3 has 12 residues. With 4 bases removed from V and 3 bases from J, the gap between germline ends came to 7 bases. In DNA form, the CDR3 reads TGTGCCAGTAGTAGCGGGGTCTACGAGCAGTACTTC. This gives the protein CASSSGVYEQYF.

Here the CDR3 reads CASTTGGIPGSGNTIYF. As DNA, the CDR3 is TGTGCCAGCACCACAGGGGGGATACCGGGCTCTGGAAACACCATATATTTT. J is TRBJ1-3 and V is TRBV28; 8 nucleotides line up with TRBD1. J was trimmed by 0 bases and V by 7 bases; bases with no gene match: 11. The CDR3 totals 17 residues. The germline CDR1 and CDR2 sequences are MDHEN and SYDVKM.

The genes are TRBV19 and TRBJ2-1, with a tentative D call TRBD2 (6 bases). The ends were cut back, 4 bases at V and 1 base at J, with 11 bases in the middle. The CDR3 is made up of 15 amino acids. In germline, CDR1 is LNHDA, CDR2 SQIVND (reference sequence). CDR3: CASSNDGSSYNEQFF. In DNA, the CDR3 is TGTGCCAGTAGTAACGACGGGAGTTCCTACAATGAGCAGTTCTTC.

The chain couples TRBV2 to TRBJ2-5; possibly TRBD2 for D (5 bases). The CDR3 is 14 amino acids. V was trimmed by 0 bases and J by 7 bases, leaving 12 bases between them. Looked up from germline, CDR1 is SNHLY and CDR2 is FYNNEI. The CDR3 sequence is CASSEATRAGTQYF. For the CDR3, the DNA is TGTGCCAGCAGTGAAGCTACTCGGGCGGGGACCCAGTACTTC.

This CDR3 reads CASSGGLSNQPQHF. CDR3 DNA sequence: TGTGCCAGCAGTGGGGGCCTATCAAATCAGCCCCAGCATTTT. V usage is TRBV2 and J usage is TRBJ1-5; a possible D gene is TRBD1 (5 bases). This CDR3 spans 14 amino acids. Germline V gives CDR1 SNHLY, CDR2 FYNNEI. V was pared by 4 bases and J by 4 bases, with 11 bases between.

This sequence joins TRBV11-2 and TRBJ2-3; tentative D call: TRBD2 (5 bases). With 3 bases removed from V and 0 bases from J, the gap between germline ends came to 7 bases. Germline CDR1 is SGHAT and CDR2 is FQNNGV. The CDR3 has 14 residues. The CDR3 DNA reads as TGTGCCAGCAGCTTTGGCGGGAGCACAGATACGCAGTATTTT. Its translation: CASSFGGSTDTQYF.

A few counts support this clone. This chain uses TRBV15 with TRBJ2-1, with 10 bases matching TRBD2. The ends lost 0 bases at V and 7 bases at J; junction bases unmatched: 6. The CDR3 sequence is 16 residues long. Looked up from germline, CDR1 is LNHNV and CDR2 is YYDKDF (reference sequence). CDR3 sequence reads: CATSRDFSSGSNEQFF. CDR3 in DNA: TGTGCCACCAGCAGAGATTTTTCTAGCGGGAGTAATGAGCAGTTCTTC.

This clone was seen only once. The V call is TRBV19, the J call TRBJ1-4; 7 bases are shared with TRBD1. The CDR3 spans 16 residues. Germline CDR1 is LNHDA and CDR2 is SQIVND (reference sequence). V shed 2 bases and J 7 bases; nucleotides not matched to a gene: 10. CDR3 sequence: CASSIRRTGPIEKLFF. The CDR3 coding sequence is TGTGCCAGTAGTATAAGGCGGACAGGCCCTATTGAAAAACTGTTTTTT.